This TCR beta chain was captured by sequencing in a study of persistence of HIV-infected CD4 T cells. The immunoSEQ assay was version 4, run in survey mode. The method was immunoSEQ multiplex PCR; TCRdb's version includes in-frame clones alone and lacks a portion of them. The sample has 45,000 or so clones, 90% seen once. Nonspecific anti-CD3/anti-CD28 bead stimulation represents the broad CD4+ T cell repertoire. Sorting of responding CD4+ T cells relied on upregulated CD40 ligand together with CD69. The germline V and J ends were trimmed by 0 bases and 3 bases, with 8 bases remaining between them. This CDR3 comprises 14 residues. Germline V lookup: CDR1 LGHDT, CDR2 YNNKEL (reference sequence). This clone was counted a few times. The target antigen is unknown.

The rearrangement joins TRBV3-1 (or the pseudogene TRBV3-2) to TRBJ1-1; D call uncertain. The TCR originated in an adult woman with HIV who was CMV-seropositive. The sequencing used CD4+ T cells sorted from PBMCs after approximately 19-hour stimulation, collected from a patient who received antiretroviral therapy. This chain's CDR3 is CASSQDGFYTEAFF. The CDR3 DNA reads as TGTGCCAGCAGCCAAGATGGTTTCTACACTGAAGCTTTCTTT.